This entry lists 21 T cell receptor beta chains sequenced from one sample in a study of blood T cells in healthy people across ages. The use of a sample-barcoded 5' primer and a J-beta primer mix characterized a second PCR of about 6 to 11 cycles. A single record per CDR3 protein comes from TCRdb applying MiXCR to the 5' RACE reads. The repertoire consists of around 1,800,000 distinct CDR3 sequences, with about 39% occurring once and the leading ten covering 23%. Material for sequencing was blood. The receptors originated from a human donor in good health.

The V and J genes are TRBV7-9 and TRBJ2-4, with no clear D. The assigned J gene may be wrong: the sequence end matches TRBJ2-7 better. CDR1 and CDR2 from the germline V gene are SEHNR and FQNEAQ (reference sequence). This CDR3 is built from 16 residues. The CDR3 DNA reads TGTGCCAGCAGCCCCCCCTGGCGTTCCCAGTCCTACGAGCAGTACTTC. Its translation: CASSPPWRSQSYEQYF.

This chain links TRBV7-2 with TRBJ2-3; 7 bases line up with TRBD2. The ends lost 2 bases at V and 5 bases at J; junction bases unmatched: 7. The germline V gene encodes CDR1 SGHTA and CDR2 FQGNSA. The CDR3 is made up of 15 amino acids. The CDR3 DNA reads TGTGCCAGCAGCTTATCTAGCGGAGCCCAAGATACGCAGTATTTT. Its protein product is CASSLSSGAQDTQYF.

This rearrangement joins TRBV2 to TRBJ2-3; 8 nucleotides align to TRBD1. V was clipped by 10 bases and J by 3 bases; unmatched bases: 12. The CDR3 runs to 15 residues. The V gene's germline CDR1 is SNHLY and CDR2 FYNNEI. The CDR3: CATEGQGLYTDTQYF. In nucleotides, the CDR3 is TGTGCCACCGAAGGACAGGGACTGTATACAGATACGCAGTATTTT.

The chain combines TRBV20-1 with TRBJ1-6; D remains ambiguous. The V end was cut by 1 base, the J end by 9 bases, with 25 bases between. The germline V gene has CDR1 DFQATT and CDR2 SNEGSKA (reference sequence). The CDR3 has 18 amino acids. This CDR3 reads CSARGVWLGRDEGSPLHF. CDR3 coding DNA: TGCAGTGCTAGAGGGGTCTGGCTCGGAAGGGATGAAGGTTCACCCCTCCACTTT.

This clonotype was counted a few times. The chain uses TRBV10-3 and TRBJ2-3; TRBD2 matches 8 bases. Germline V CDR1 and CDR2: ENHRY, SYGVKD. V was pared by 6 bases and J by 2 bases, with 7 bases of the junction left unmatched. The CDR3 is 15 amino acids. The DNA for the CDR3 is TGTGCCATCAGGCCGGGACTAGTGAACACAGATACGCAGTATTTT. Translated: CAIRPGLVNTDTQYF.

This clonotype was observed a few times. The rearrangement joins TRBV29-1 to TRBJ2-3; D is unclear. Germline V gives CDR1 SQVTM, CDR2 ANQGSEA. The CDR3 length is 14 residues. V was clipped by 4 bases and J by 0 bases, with 11 bases between them. The CDR3 DNA follows: TGCAGCGTTGGTACTGATACTAGCACAGATACGCAGTATTTT. Residues: CSVGTDTSTDTQYF.

The chain combines TRBV5-1 with TRBJ2-5, with D possibly called TRBD1 or TRBD2 (5 bases each). The CDR3 runs 15 residues. Trimming removed 4 bases at V and 5 bases at J, with 18 bases between. Germline-derived CDR1 and CDR2 are SGHRS and YFSETQ. As DNA, the CDR3 is TGCGCCAGCAGCCAACCGGGACGGCCCGGGGAGACCCAGTACTTC. As protein: CASSQPGRPGETQYF.

This clonotype has just a few counts. The genes are TRBV6-2 or TRBV6-3 and TRBJ1-5; D remains ambiguous. Trimming stripped 1 base from V and 2 bases from J, with 6 bases between. The CDR3 has 14 amino acids. CDR1 MNHEY and CDR2 SVGEGT come from the germline V gene. The CDR3 spells CASSYLAGNQPQHF. DNA of the CDR3: TGTGCCAGCAGTTACTTGGCAGGCAATCAGCCCCAGCATTTT.

CDR3 residues: CSARDRTGDRMNTEAFF. DNA for the CDR3: TGCAGTGCTAGAGATAGGACAGGGGACCGCATGAACACTGAAGCTTTCTTT. This chain connects TRBV20-1 to TRBJ1-1; 9 bases match TRBD1. V shed 0 bases and J 0 bases; nucleotides not matched to a gene: 8. This CDR3 spans 17 amino acids. The V gene's germline CDR1 is DFQATT and CDR2 SNEGSKA (reference sequence).

This clonotype came up a few times. For the CDR3, the DNA is TGCAGCGTTGAAGGGGCAGGTTACAACTATGGCTACACCTTC. This codes for CSVEGAGYNYGYTF. The chain couples TRBV29-1 to TRBJ1-2; D is unclear. The V gene lost 1 base and the J gene lost 2 bases, with 11 bases spanning the gap. This CDR3 is built from 14 residues. Germline V gene lookup returns CDR1 SQVTM and CDR2 ANQGSEA.

For this clonotype: This CDR3 fails to terminate in the conserved phenylalanine or tryptophan, so it likely reflects a read error. The gene calls are TRBV28 and TRBJ2-5; D gene unclear. The DNA matches TRBJ2-7 better at its end, which makes the J call doubtful. The length of the CDR3 is 13 residues. The germline V gene encodes CDR1 MDHEN and CDR2 SYDVKM. In DNA form, the CDR3 reads TGTGCCAGCATAAACGGCCCCACCTACGAGCAGTACCTC. It encodes CASINGPTYEQYL.

The chain joins TRBV12-3 or TRBV12-4 to TRBJ2-7; D gene uncertain. Trimming removed 1 base at V and 7 bases at J, with 11 bases between. The CDR3 is 13 residues long. Here the CDR3 reads CASSLGIYREQYF. The CDR3, as DNA: TGTGCCAGCAGTTTAGGGATTTATCGGGAGCAGTACTTC.

The chain combines TRBV3-1 with TRBJ1-6; D remains unclear. From germline, CDR1 is LGHDT and CDR2 YNNKEL (reference sequence). The CDR3 length is 14 residues. The germline V and J ends were trimmed by 0 bases and 10 bases, with 10 bases remaining between them. The CDR3 sequence is CASSQDGSRSPLHF. In DNA, the CDR3 is TGTGCCAGCAGCCAAGATGGAAGTCGGTCACCCCTCCACTTT.

Concerning this clonotype: This may be a read error: a much more frequent sequence differs by one nucleotide. The rearrangement links TRBV29-1 to TRBJ2-3; 9 positions agree with TRBD2. The V gene end was trimmed by 2 bases and the J gene end by 4 bases; junction bases not matched to a gene: 10. CDR3 length: 16 amino acids. CDR1 SQVTM and CDR2 ANQGSEA come from the germline V gene. The CDR3 DNA reads as TGCAGCGTTGAAAGGAGCCGCGGGGGGGCCCCAGATACGCAGTATTTT. Translating gives CSVERSRGGAPDTQYF.

This clonotype was seen only a few times. This sequence joins TRBV7-2 and TRBJ2-7; 10 bases map to TRBD1. This CDR3 contains 15 residues. The V and J ends lost 4 bases and 2 bases, in that order; junction bases with no gene match: 5. Germline V gene lookup returns CDR1 SGHTA and CDR2 FQGNSA. CDR3 DNA: TGTGCCAGCAGCTACGACAGGGGGCGCACCTACGAGCAGTACTTC. Its protein is CASSYDRGRTYEQYF.

Note on this clonotype: At one boundary the junction diverges from the germline segment, which might be a read error. Here the CDR3 reads CANSLGTGGISYEQYF. As DNA, the CDR3 is TGTGCCAACAGTTTAGGGACAGGGGGGATTTCCTACGAGCAGTACTTC. The J gene is TRBJ2-7, the V gene TRBV12-3 or TRBV12-4; 11 bases agree with TRBD1. The CDR3 has 16 residues.

The J gene is TRBJ2-1, the V gene TRBV7-6; D may correspond to TRBD1 or TRBD2 (5 bases each). Germline V gene sequence: CDR1 SGHVS, CDR2 FNYEAQ. CDR3 length: 16 amino acids. Between the trimmed V and J ends, which lost 2 bases and 5 bases, there was a span of 16 bases. This CDR3 is CASSLSPPGTHNEQFF. In DNA, the CDR3 is TGTGCCAGCAGCTTAAGTCCACCAGGGACCCACAATGAGCAGTTCTTC. The full variable domain, with the rest looked up from reference TRBV7-6 and TRBJ2-1, is GAGVSQSPRYKVTKRGQDVALRCDPISGHVSLYWYRQALGQGPEFLTYFNYEAQQDKSGLPNDRFSAERPEGSISTLTIQRTEQRDSAMYRCASSLSPPGTHNEQFFGPGTRLTVL.

V and J are TRBV7-3 and TRBJ2-1; D not resolved. The V end was cut by 5 bases, the J end by 5 bases, with 10 bases between. The V gene's germline CDR1 is SGHTA and CDR2 FQGTGA. The CDR3 has 13 amino acids. As DNA, the CDR3 is TGTGCCAGCAGCATTCTCAGCAACAATGAGCAGTTCTTC. This gives the protein CASSILSNNEQFF.

This rearrangement joins TRBV6-2 or TRBV6-3 to TRBJ2-1; TRBD1 is a possible D gene (6 bases). V was pared by 5 bases and J by 4 bases, with 15 bases between. CDR1 is MNHEY and CDR2 is SVGEGT in the germline V gene. The length of the CDR3 is 15 residues. The chain's CDR3 is CASSKDSRPYNEQFF. The DNA for the CDR3 is TGTGCCAGCAGTAAGGACAGTCGACCATACAATGAGCAGTTCTTC.

The chain is built from TRBV7-2 and TRBJ2-5, with 8 positions matching TRBD2. Germline CDR1 is SGHTA and CDR2 is FQGNSA. The length of the CDR3 is 15 residues. J lost 6 bases, V lost 4 bases, and 10 bases had no gene match. In DNA form, the CDR3 reads TGTGCCAGCAGCTACCGAGCGGGGGCGGGGAAGACCCAGTACTTC. This translates into CASSYRAGAGKTQYF.

This chain connects TRBV28 to TRBJ2-7; the D gene is possibly TRBD2 (6 bases). This CDR3 is built from 16 residues. Looked up from germline, CDR1 is MDHEN and CDR2 is SYDVKM. Trimming took 5 bases from V and 0 from J, leaving 17 bases between them. CDR3: CASSIPLRGASYEQYF. The CDR3 DNA is TGTGCCAGCAGTATACCCCTGCGGGGAGCCTCCTACGAGCAGTACTTC.